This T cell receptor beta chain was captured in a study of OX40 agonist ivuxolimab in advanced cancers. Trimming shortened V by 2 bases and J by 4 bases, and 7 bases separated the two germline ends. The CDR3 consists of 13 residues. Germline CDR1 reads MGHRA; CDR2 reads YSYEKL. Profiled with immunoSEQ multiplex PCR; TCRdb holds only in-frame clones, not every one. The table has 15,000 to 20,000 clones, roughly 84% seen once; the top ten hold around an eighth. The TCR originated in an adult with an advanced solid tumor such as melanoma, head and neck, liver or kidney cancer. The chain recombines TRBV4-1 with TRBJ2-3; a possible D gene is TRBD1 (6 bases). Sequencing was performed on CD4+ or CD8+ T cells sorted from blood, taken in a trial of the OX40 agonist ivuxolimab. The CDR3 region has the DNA TGCGCCAGCAGCCAAACAGGGTCAGATACGCAGTATTTT. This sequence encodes CASSQTGSDTQYF.